A selection of T cell receptor beta chains follows, all from one sample in a study of T-cell memory formation after mild COVID-19. TCRdb used MiXCR to reprocess the 5' RACE reads, holding one entry per CDR3 protein. The sample has approximately 450,000 distinct CDR3 sequences; 18% are singletons. Sequenced sample: PBMCs or a T cell subset sorted from them (not recorded which). These receptors all stem from an adult woman who had mild COVID-19 (a few samples of this study predate the infection). Cell type and time point are not known. CDR3s include the opening cysteine and the closing phenylalanine or tryptophan. A D gene is named only where the DNA matches it firmly. Not every row has a clone size; where given, it reads once, few, many or a size class.

>TRBV7-2|TRBJ1-2|.|.
CASSRTGTYGYTF
TGTGCCAGCAGCAGGACGGGGACCTATGGCTACACCTTC
>TRBV5-1|TRBJ1-5|TRBD1|.
CASSLETGGGQPQHF
TGCGCCAGCAGCTTGGAAACAGGGGGCGGTCAGCCCCAGCATTTT
>TRBV30|TRBJ2-7|.|many
CAWSARYEQYF
TGTGCCTGGAGTGCTCGGTACGAGCAGTACTTC
>TRBV5-1|TRBJ2-2|TRBD2|few
CASSREGGHTGELFF
TGCGCCAGCAGCCGGGAGGGGGGCCACACCGGGGAGCTGTTTTTT
>TRBV4-1|TRBJ2-1|.|.
CASSPFRYNEQFF
TGCGCCAGCAGCCCCTTTCGATACAATGAGCAGTTCTTC
>TRBV24-1|TRBJ2-2|.|few
CATSDFDRLAGELFF
TGTGCCACCAGTGATTTTGACAGGCTGGCCGGGGAGCTGTTTTTT
>TRBV12-3/TRBV12-4|TRBJ1-1|.|few
CASSLASTANTEAFF
TGTGCCAGCAGTTTAGCGAGCACAGCGAACACTGAAGCTTTCTTT
>TRBV19|TRBJ2-7|TRBD1|few
CASSMLGDRGGEQYF
TGTGCCAGTAGTATGTTAGGGGACAGGGGAGGCGAGCAGTACTTC
>TRBV5-1|TRBJ2-1|.|.
CASSPLFEPKQFF
TGCGCCAGCAGCCCCCTCTTCGAGCCGAAGCAGTTCTTC
>TRBV15|TRBJ2-3|.|once
CATSRGRHASTDTQYF
TGTGCCACCAGCAGAGGCAGACATGCTAGCACAGATACGCAGTATTTT
>TRBV9|TRBJ2-7|TRBD1|.
CASSGGQGSYEQYF
TGTGCCAGCAGCGGGGGACAGGGCAGTTACGAGCAGTACTTC
>TRBV10-3|TRBJ1-1|.|.
CAISEREGQAFF
TGTGCCATCAGTGAAAGAGAAGGCCAAGCTTTCTTT
>TRBV2|TRBJ2-7|.|few
CASIRPGDYEQYF
TGTGCCAGCATCCGACCCGGGGACTACGAGCAGTACTTC
>TRBV29-1|TRBJ2-1|TRBD1|few
CSGRTGTGLGYEQFF
TGCAGCGGACGGACAGGGACAGGGTTAGGGTATGAGCAGTTCTTC
>TRBV24-1|TRBJ2-2|TRBD2|.
CAIQGSGRAKNTGELFF
TGTGCCATTCAAGGAAGCGGGAGGGCGAAAAACACCGGGGAGCTGTTTTTT
>TRBV6-5|TRBJ2-4|.|.
CASTSDRLAKNIQYF
TGTGCCAGCACCTCGGACCGACTAGCCAAAAACATTCAGTACTTC
>TRBV12-3/TRBV12-4|TRBJ2-3|.|.
CASSSIFLTGRTDTQYF
TGTGCCAGCAGTTCAATTTTCCTGACAGGGAGGACAGATACGCAGTATTTT
>TRBV4-2|TRBJ2-1|.|.
CASSQDGAQAPYNEQFF
TGTGCCAGCAGCCAAGATGGGGCCCAGGCCCCTTACAATGAGCAGTTCTTC
>TRBV5-4|TRBJ2-3|TRBD2|few
CASSLAGGQADTQYF
TGTGCCAGCAGCTTGGCGGGGGGGCAGGCAGATACGCAGTATTTT
>TRBV5-4|TRBJ2-5|.|few
CASSFEGGETQYF
TGTGCCAGCAGCTTCGAAGGGGGGGAGACCCAGTACTTC
>TRBV27|TRBJ2-7|TRBD2|few
CASSATSGSSYEQYF
TGTGCCAGCTCCGCGACTAGCGGGAGTTCCTACGAGCAGTACTTC
>TRBV25-1|TRBJ2-5|.|.
CASSANYGRRETQYF
TGTGCCAGCAGCGCTAACTACGGGAGACGGGAGACCCAGTACTTC
>TRBV12-3/TRBV12-4|TRBJ1-2|.|many
CASSLAQGNYGYTF
TGTGCCAGCAGTTTGGCCCAGGGTAACTATGGCTACACCTTC
>TRBV4-2|TRBJ2-1|.|many
CASSQVSRGDEQFF
TGTGCCAGCAGCCAAGTCAGTAGGGGCGATGAGCAGTTCTTC
>TRBV10-3|TRBJ2-1|.|few
CAAESGPEDNEQFF
TGTGCCGCAGAAAGCGGGCCAGAGGACAATGAGCAGTTCTTC
>TRBV6-1|TRBJ1-4|.|many
CASREGINEKLFF
TGTGCCAGCAGGGAGGGGATTAATGAAAAACTGTTTTTT
>TRBV7-9|TRBJ2-5|TRBD2|few
CASRARGGLAVQETQYF
TGTGCCAGCAGGGCCAGGGGCGGACTAGCGGTCCAAGAGACCCAGTACTTC
>TRBV12-3/TRBV12-4|TRBJ1-2|.|many
CASRRDESPNYGYTF
TGTGCCAGCAGGAGGGACGAGTCACCTAACTATGGCTACACCTTC
>TRBV28|TRBJ2-7|TRBD2|.
CASSSLRAGGPLKGYEQYF
TGTGCCAGCAGTTCACTCAGGGCGGGAGGGCCCCTTAAGGGGTACGAGCAGTACTTC
>TRBV7-3|TRBJ2-3|.|.
CASSLEGPDTQYF
TGTGCCAGCAGCTTAGAGGGCCCAGATACGCAGTATTTT
>TRBV12-3/TRBV12-4|TRBJ2-7|TRBD1|many
CASSFKGQTLRGSYEQYF
TGTGCCAGCAGTTTTAAGGGACAGACCCTTAGGGGCTCCTACGAGCAGTACTTC
>TRBV27|TRBJ1-1|.|many
CASRRNTEAFF
TGTGCCAGCAGGCGGAACACTGAAGCTTTCTTT
>TRBV29-1|TRBJ2-4|.|.
CSVVATPAKNIQYF
TGCAGCGTTGTAGCCACCCCAGCCAAAAACATTCAGTACTTC
>TRBV9|TRBJ2-3|TRBD2|.
CASNRSPSGETDTQYF
TGTGCCAGCAATAGGTCGCCTAGCGGGGAGACAGATACGCAGTATTTT
>TRBV5-4|TRBJ1-1|.|few
CASSLRIGDAEAFF
TGTGCCAGCAGCTTGAGAATAGGGGACGCTGAAGCTTTCTTT
>TRBV25-1|TRBJ2-7|TRBD1|few
CASSELGTGNYEQYF
TGTGCCAGCAGTGAATTAGGGACAGGGAACTACGAGCAGTACTTC
>TRBV5-1|TRBJ1-1|TRBD1|.
CASSPWTGQGITEAFF
TGCGCCAGCAGCCCTTGGACGGGACAGGGGATCACTGAAGCTTTCTTT
>TRBV7-6|TRBJ2-3|.|many
CASSLAAGRTTDTQYF
TGTGCCAGCAGCTTAGCTGCAGGGCGCACGACAGATACGCAGTATTTT
>TRBV12-3/TRBV12-4|TRBJ2-2|TRBD2|.
CASSPQAGGLPGELFF
TGTGCCAGCAGTCCACAAGCGGGAGGGCTTCCCGGGGAGCTGTTTTTT